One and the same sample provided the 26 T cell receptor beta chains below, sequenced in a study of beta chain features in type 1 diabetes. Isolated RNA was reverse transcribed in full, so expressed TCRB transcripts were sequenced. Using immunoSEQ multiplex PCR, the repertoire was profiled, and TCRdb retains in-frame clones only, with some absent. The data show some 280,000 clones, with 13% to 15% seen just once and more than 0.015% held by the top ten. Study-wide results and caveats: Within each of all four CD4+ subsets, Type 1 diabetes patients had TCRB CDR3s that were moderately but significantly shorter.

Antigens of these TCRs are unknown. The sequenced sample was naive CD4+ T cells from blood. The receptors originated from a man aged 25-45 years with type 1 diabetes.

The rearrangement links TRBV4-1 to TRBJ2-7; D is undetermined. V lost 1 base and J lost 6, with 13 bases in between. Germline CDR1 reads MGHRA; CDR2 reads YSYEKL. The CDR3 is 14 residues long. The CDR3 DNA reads TGCGCCAGCAGCCAAGTGGTCGAGTATGGCGAGCAGTACTTC. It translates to CASSQVVEYGEQYF.

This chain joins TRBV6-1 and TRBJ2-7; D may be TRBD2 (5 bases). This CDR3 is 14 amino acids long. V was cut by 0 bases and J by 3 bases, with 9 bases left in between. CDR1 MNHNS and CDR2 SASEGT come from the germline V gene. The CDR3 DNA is TGTGCCAGCAGTGAAGCCTTCAGCGGCTACGAGCAGTACTTC. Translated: CASSEAFSGYEQYF.

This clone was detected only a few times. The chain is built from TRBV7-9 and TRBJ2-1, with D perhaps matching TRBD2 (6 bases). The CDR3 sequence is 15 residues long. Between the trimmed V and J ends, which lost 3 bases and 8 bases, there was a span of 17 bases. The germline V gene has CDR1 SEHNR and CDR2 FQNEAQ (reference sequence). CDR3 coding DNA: TGTGCCAGCAGCTTGGGGCTAGCGAATGGATATGAGCAGTTCTTC. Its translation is CASSLGLANGYEQFF.

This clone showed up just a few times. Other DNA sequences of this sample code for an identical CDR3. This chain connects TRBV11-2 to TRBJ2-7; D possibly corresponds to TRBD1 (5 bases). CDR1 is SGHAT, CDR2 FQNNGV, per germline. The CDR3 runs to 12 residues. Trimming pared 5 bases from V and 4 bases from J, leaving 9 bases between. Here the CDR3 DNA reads TGTGCCAGCAGCCTTCAGGGTTACGAGCAGTACTTC. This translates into CASSLQGYEQYF.

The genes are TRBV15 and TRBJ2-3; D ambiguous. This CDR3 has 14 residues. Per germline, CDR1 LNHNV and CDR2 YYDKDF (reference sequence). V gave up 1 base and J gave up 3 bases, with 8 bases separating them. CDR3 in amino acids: CATSRAGFTDTQYF. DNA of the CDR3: TGTGCCACCAGCAGAGCGGGTTTTACAGATACGCAGTATTTT.

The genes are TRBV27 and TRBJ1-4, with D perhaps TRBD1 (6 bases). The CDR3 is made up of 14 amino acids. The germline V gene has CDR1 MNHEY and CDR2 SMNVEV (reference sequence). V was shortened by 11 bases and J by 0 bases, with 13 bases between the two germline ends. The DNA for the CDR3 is TGTGCCGCCGGACAGTTTGCAACTAATGAAAAACTGTTTTTT. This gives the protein CAAGQFATNEKLFF.

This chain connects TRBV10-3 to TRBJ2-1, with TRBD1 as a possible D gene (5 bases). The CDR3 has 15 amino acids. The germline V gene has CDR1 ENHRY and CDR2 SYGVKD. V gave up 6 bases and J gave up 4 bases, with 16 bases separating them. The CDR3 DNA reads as TGTGCCATCAGATCCCCCAAACAGGTTTACAATGAGCAGTTCTTC. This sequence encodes CAIRSPKQVYNEQFF.

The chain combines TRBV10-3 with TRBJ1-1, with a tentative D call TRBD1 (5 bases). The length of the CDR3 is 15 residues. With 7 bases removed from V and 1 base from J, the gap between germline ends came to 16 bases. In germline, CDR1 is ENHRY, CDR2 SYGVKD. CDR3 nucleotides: TGTGCCATCAACCGCGGGGCACTTGGGAACACTGAAGCTTTCTTT. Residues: CAINRGALGNTEAFF.

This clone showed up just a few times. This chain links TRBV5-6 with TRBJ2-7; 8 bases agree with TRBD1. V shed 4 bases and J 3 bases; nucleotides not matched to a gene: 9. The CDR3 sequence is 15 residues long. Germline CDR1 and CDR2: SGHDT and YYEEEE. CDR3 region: CASSNQGARVYEQYF. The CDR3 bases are TGTGCCAGCAGCAACCAGGGGGCGCGTGTCTACGAGCAGTACTTC.

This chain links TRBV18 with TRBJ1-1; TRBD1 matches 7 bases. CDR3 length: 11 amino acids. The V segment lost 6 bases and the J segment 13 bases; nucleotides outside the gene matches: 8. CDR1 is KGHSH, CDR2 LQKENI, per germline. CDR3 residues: CASSRTGESFF. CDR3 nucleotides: TGTGCCAGCTCCCGCACAGGGGAGAGTTTCTTT. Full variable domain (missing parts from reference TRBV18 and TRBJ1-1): NAGVMQNPRHLVRRRGQEARLRCSPMKGHSHVYWYRQLPEEGLKFMVYLQKENIIDESGMPKERFSAEFPKEGPSILRIQQVVRGDSAAYFCASSRTGESFFGQGTRLTVV.

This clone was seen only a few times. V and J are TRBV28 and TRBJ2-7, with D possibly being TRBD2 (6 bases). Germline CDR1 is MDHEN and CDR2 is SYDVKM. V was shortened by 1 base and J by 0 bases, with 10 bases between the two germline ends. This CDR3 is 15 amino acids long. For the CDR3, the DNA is TGTGCCAGCAGTTTATTCGGGGGTAACTCCTACGAGCAGTACTTC. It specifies CASSLFGGNSYEQYF.

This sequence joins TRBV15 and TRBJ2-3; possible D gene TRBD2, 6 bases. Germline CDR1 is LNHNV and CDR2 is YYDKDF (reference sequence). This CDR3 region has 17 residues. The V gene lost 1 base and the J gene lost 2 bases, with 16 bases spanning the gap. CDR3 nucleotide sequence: TGTGCCACCAGCAGAGTCTTAGCGGCCAGGGTCACAGATACGCAGTATTTT. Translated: CATSRVLAARVTDTQYF. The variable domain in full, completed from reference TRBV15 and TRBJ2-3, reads DAMVIQNPRYQVTQFGKPVTLSCSQTLNHNVMYWYQQKSSQAPKLLFHYYDKDFNNEADTPDNFQSRRPNTSFCFLDIRSPGLGDTAMYLCATSRVLAARVTDTQYFGPGTRLTVL.

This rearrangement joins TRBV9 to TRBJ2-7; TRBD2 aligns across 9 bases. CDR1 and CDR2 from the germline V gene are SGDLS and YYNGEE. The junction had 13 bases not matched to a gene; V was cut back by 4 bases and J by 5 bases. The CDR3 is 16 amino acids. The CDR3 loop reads CASSQQPIAGDHEQYF. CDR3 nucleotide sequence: TGTGCCAGCAGCCAACAACCTATAGCGGGGGATCACGAGCAGTACTTC.

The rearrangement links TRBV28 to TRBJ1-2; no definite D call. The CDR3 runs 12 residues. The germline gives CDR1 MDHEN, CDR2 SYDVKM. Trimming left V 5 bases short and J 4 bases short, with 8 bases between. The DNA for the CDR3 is TGTGCCAGCAGTACTTACAGCTATGGCTACACCTTC. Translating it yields CASSTYSYGYTF.

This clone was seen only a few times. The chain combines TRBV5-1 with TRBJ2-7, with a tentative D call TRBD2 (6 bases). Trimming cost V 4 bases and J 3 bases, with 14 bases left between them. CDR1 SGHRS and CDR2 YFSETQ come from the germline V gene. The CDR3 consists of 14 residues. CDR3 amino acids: CASSPRDLHYEQYF. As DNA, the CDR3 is TGCGCCAGCAGCCCGCGGGACCTACACTACGAGCAGTACTTC.

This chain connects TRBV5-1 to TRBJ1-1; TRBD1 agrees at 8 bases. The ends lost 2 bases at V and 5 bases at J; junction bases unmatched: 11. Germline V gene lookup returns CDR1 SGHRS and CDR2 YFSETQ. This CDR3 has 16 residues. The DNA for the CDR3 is TGCGCCAGCAGCTTACAGACAGGGGCCCTTGGGACTGAAGCTTTCTTT. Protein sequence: CASSLQTGALGTEAFF.

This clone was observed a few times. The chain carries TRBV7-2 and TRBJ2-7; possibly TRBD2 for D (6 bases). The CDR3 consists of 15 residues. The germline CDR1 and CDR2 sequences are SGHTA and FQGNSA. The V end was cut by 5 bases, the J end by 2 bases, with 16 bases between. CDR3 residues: CASSSLASVAYEQYF. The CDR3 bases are TGTGCCAGCAGCAGCCTAGCGTCTGTTGCCTACGAGCAGTACTTC.

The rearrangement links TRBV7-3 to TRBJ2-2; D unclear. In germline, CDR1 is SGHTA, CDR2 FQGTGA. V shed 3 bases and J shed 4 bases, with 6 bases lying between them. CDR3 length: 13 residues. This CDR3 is CASSLSFTGELFF. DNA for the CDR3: TGTGCCAGCAGCTTGAGTTTCACCGGGGAGCTGTTTTTT.

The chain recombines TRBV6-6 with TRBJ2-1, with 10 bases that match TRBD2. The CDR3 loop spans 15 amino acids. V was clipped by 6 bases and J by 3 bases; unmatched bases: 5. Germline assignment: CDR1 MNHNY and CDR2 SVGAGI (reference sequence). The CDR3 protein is CASSQSGRVYNEQFF. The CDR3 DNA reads TGTGCCAGCAGCCAGAGCGGGAGGGTCTACAATGAGCAGTTCTTC.

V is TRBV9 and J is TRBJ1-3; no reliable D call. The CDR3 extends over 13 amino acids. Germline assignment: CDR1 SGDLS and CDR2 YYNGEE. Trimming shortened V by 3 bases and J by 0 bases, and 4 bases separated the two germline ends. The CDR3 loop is CASSGLSGNTIYF. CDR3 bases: TGTGCCAGCAGCGGACTCTCTGGAAACACCATATATTTT.

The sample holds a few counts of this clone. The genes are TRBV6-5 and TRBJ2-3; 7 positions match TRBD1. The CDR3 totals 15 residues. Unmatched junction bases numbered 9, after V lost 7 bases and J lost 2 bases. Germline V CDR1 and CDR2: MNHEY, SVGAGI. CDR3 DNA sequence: TGTGCCAGCAAAAAACGGGACAGATACACAGATACGCAGTATTTT. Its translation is CASKKRDRYTDTQYF.

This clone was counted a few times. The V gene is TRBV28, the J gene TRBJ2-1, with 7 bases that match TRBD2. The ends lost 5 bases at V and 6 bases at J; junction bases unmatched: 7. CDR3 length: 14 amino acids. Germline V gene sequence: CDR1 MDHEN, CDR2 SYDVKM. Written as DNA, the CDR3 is TGTGCCAGCAGTATCCGCGGGAGCCTCAATGAGCAGTTCTTC. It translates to CASSIRGSLNEQFF.

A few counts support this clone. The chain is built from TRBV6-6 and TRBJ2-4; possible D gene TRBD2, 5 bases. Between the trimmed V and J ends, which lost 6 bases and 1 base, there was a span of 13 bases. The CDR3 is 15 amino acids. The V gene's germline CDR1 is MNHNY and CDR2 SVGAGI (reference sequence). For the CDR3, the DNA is TGTGCCAGCAGACCGCCCGGGGAGGCCAAAAACATTCAGTACTTC. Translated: CASRPPGEAKNIQYF.

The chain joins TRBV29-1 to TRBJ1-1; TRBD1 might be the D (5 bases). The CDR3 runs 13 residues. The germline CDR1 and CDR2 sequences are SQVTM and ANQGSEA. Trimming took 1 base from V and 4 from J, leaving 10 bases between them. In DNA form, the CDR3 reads TGCAGCGTTGAAGTGGTCACAGGCACTGAAGCTTTCTTT. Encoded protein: CSVEVVTGTEAFF.

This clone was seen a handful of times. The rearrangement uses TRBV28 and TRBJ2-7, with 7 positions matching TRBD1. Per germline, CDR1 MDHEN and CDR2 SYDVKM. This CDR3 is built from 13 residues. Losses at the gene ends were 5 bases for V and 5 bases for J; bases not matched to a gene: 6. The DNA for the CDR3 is TGTGCCAGCAGTGAAGACACAGGGGACGAGCAGTACTTC. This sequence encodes CASSEDTGDEQYF.

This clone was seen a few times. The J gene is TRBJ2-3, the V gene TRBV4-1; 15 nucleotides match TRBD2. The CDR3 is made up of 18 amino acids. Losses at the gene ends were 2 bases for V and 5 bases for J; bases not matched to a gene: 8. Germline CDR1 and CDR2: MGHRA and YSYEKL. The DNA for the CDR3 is TGCGCCAGCAGCCAAACAGGACTAGCGGGAGGGCGGGGAGATACGCAGTATTTT. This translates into CASSQTGLAGGRGDTQYF.